Listed here are 25 T cell receptor beta chains from one sample, sequenced in a study of T cell repertoires in cytomegalovirus infection. TCRdb independently ran MiXCR on the reads; one entry per CDR3 protein. The repertoire consists of under 350,000 distinct CDR3 sequences, with around a tenth occurring once and the leading ten covering approximately 4.5%. The sequenced sample consisted of PBMCs. The receptors were gathered from a human donor in good health (CMV status not recorded). Some clones in this sample may be carry-over from other donors' samples.

Points on this clonotype: Compared with germline, one end of the junction differs, possibly owing to a read error. V usage is TRBV7-2 and J usage is TRBJ2-2; D gene uncertain. Per the germline V gene, CDR1 is SGHTA and CDR2 is FQGNSA. The CDR3 length is 14 residues. The DNA of the CDR3 is TGTGCCAGCCGCTTCTCTCTGAACACCGGGGAGCTGTTTTTT. This encodes CASRFSLNTGELFF.

The chain combines TRBV7-2 with TRBJ2-5; D might be TRBD2 (6 bases). CDR3 length: 15 amino acids. Trimming took off 3 bases at V and 4 bases at J, with 15 bases between the two ends. Germline CDR1 is SGHTA and CDR2 is FQGNSA. CDR3 nucleotides: TGTGCCAGCAGCTTCCCCCCCCAGGGAGGAGAGACCCAGTACTTC. Its translation is CASSFPPQGGETQYF.

This clonotype showed up many times. The chain links TRBV7-9 to TRBJ1-1; D is ambiguous. Germline-derived CDR1 and CDR2 are SEHNR and FQNEAQ (reference sequence). This CDR3 has 14 residues. Trimming left V 1 base short and J 1 base short, with 7 bases between. The CDR3 region is CASSLVQTNTEAFF. The CDR3 nucleotides read TGTGCCAGCAGCTTAGTACAGACGAACACTGAAGCTTTCTTT.

V gene TRBV25-1 combines with J gene TRBJ1-1; D perhaps matches TRBD1 (5 bases). The CDR3 runs to 11 residues. The V gene lost 7 bases and the J gene lost 5 bases, with 8 bases spanning the gap. The V gene's germline CDR1 is MGHDK and CDR2 SYGVNS. CDR3 loop: CASIHRTEAFF. The CDR3 bases are TGTGCCAGCATTCACAGGACTGAAGCTTTCTTT.

This clonotype appeared a few times. The V call is TRBV30, the J call TRBJ2-7, with D possibly matching TRBD1 (5 bases). The CDR3 spans 15 residues. The germline gives CDR1 GTSNPN, CDR2 SVGIG (reference sequence). Between the trimmed V and J ends, which lost 0 bases and 0 bases, there was a span of 12 bases. For the CDR3, the DNA is TGTGCCTGGAGTGTGGGGCTTGACAGCTCCTACGAGCAGTACTTC. This translates into CAWSVGLDSSYEQYF.

In this sample, this clonotype turned up a few times. This chain connects TRBV15 to TRBJ2-1, with D tentatively TRBD1 (6 bases). This CDR3 is built from 13 residues. From germline, CDR1 is LNHNV and CDR2 YYDKDF (reference sequence). Trimming took off 1 base at V and 7 bases at J, with 8 bases between the two ends. The CDR3 nucleotides are TGTGCCACCAGCAGAGTCCAGGGGAATGAGCAGTTCTTC. It is translated as CATSRVQGNEQFF.

This chain links TRBV28 with TRBJ1-2; D is unresolved. CDR3 length: 12 residues. V lost 5 bases to trimming and J lost 7 bases, with 11 bases between them. Germline loops: CDR1 MDHEN, CDR2 SYDVKM. The CDR3 region has the DNA TGTGCCAGCAGTATCCGGTTTGGTGGCTACACCTTC. It specifies CASSIRFGGYTF.

This clonotype was observed a few times. The V and J genes are TRBV19 and TRBJ2-1; unclear D gene. V was shortened by 0 bases and J by 10 bases, with 10 bases between the two germline ends. There are 13 residues in the CDR3. Germline CDR1 LNHDA, CDR2 SQIVND (reference sequence). This CDR3 reads CASSIEGKREQFF. The CDR3 DNA reads TGTGCCAGTAGTATAGAGGGGAAACGAGAGCAGTTCTTC. The complete variable domain, with remaining parts taken from reference TRBV19 and TRBJ2-1, reads DGGITQSPKYLFRKEGQNVTLSCEQNLNHDAMYWYRQDPGQGLRLIYYSQIVNDFQKGDIAEGYSVSREKKESFPLTVTSAQKNPTAFYLCASSIEGKREQFFGPGTRLTVL.

V and J are TRBV6-5 and TRBJ1-2, with 7 bases matching TRBD1. This CDR3 region has 15 residues. The germline CDR1 and CDR2 sequences are MNHEY and SVGAGI. Trimming took 2 bases from V and 7 from J; bases not matched to a gene: 10. The CDR3 DNA sequence: TGTGCCAGCAGTTACGGGACAGAGGTGACTGGTGGCTACACCTTC. Translated: CASSYGTEVTGGYTF.

The table lists this clonotype with many counts. V is TRBV7-2 and J is TRBJ1-3; D possibly corresponds to TRBD1 (6 bases). This CDR3 contains 17 residues. V lost 1 base, J lost 4 bases, and 17 bases lay in between. Germline V gene sequence: CDR1 SGHTA, CDR2 FQGNSA. CDR3 loop: CASSLGAGAVRGNTIYF. The CDR3 DNA reads as TGTGCCAGCAGCTTAGGGGCGGGGGCGGTGCGAGGAAACACCATATATTTT.

This clonotype was counted a few times. The chain employs TRBV29-1 and TRBJ2-7; the match to TRBD2 covers 13 bases. Germline assignment: CDR1 SQVTM and CDR2 ANQGSEA. V was pared by 5 bases and J by 1 base, with 2 bases of the junction left unmatched. The CDR3 length is 14 residues. CDR3 sequence (DNA): TGCAGCGTTTCGGGACTAGCGGGATCCTACGAGCAGTACTTC. This codes for CSVSGLAGSYEQYF.

With regard to this clonotype: A clone one base away is much larger, so this may be a read error. The V and J genes are TRBV7-2 and TRBJ2-1; D not certain. Deletions cut 5 bases from V and 4 bases from J, with 24 bases between. The CDR3 contains 18 residues. The germline V gene encodes CDR1 SGHTA and CDR2 FQGNSA. The CDR3 DNA sequence: TGTGCCAGCAGCCCCCTATTGGACCCTGGGCGGAATTACAATGAGCAGTTCTTC. It specifies CASSPLLDPGRNYNEQFF.

This clonotype was seen more than once but under ten times. J is TRBJ2-6 and V is TRBV3-1; 8 positions match TRBD2. The germline gives CDR1 LGHDT, CDR2 YNNKEL (reference sequence). The CDR3 length is 19 residues. V shed 6 bases, J shed 2 bases, and the junction held 15 bases outside the gene matches. In DNA, the CDR3 is TGTGCCAGCAGTCCGCAAGCGGGGGCCTCGATGGCTGGGGCCAACGTCCTGACTTTC. Its translation is CASSPQAGASMAGANVLTF. Based on the CDR3 plus reference TRBV3-1 and TRBJ2-6, the full variable domain is DTAVSQTPKYLVTQMGNDKSIKCEQNLGHDTMYWYKQDSKKFLKIMFSYNNKELIINETVPNRFSPKSPDKAHLNLHINSLELGDSAVYFCASSPQAGASMAGANVLTFGAGSRLTVL.

The genes are TRBV10-3 and TRBJ2-3, with TRBD2 as a possible D gene (5 bases). The ends were cut back, 3 bases at V and 11 bases at J, with 9 bases in the middle. Germline V gene data show CDR1 as ENHRY and CDR2 as SYGVKD. There are 11 residues in the CDR3. The CDR3 DNA sequence: TGTGCCATCAGTGAAGGACTTGGGCAGTATTTT. It yields the protein CAISEGLGQYF.

This clonotype was counted a few times. One end of the junction varies from germline; a read error may be responsible. The chain's CDR3 is CASSPSSGRAGDTQYF. CDR3 DNA sequence: TGTGCCAGCAGCCCCTCTAGCGGGAGGGCCGGGGATACGCAGTATTTT. This sequence joins TRBV4-1 and TRBJ2-3; 12 nucleotides match TRBD2. Germline V gene lookup returns CDR1 MGHRA and CDR2 YSYEKL. This CDR3 has 16 amino acids.

As for this clonotype: A much larger clone is a single base away; this may be a read error. V gene TRBV7-2 combines with J gene TRBJ2-7; D is unresolved. The germline CDR1 and CDR2 sequences are SGHTA and FQGNSA. CDR3 length: 14 amino acids. V lost 1 base and J lost 3, with 10 bases in between. CDR3 coding DNA: TGTGCCAGCAGCTTAGTTGACGGTCTCTACGAGCAGTACTTC. This gives the protein CASSLVDGLYEQYF.

Only a few counts were recorded for this clonotype. V usage is TRBV12-3 or TRBV12-4 and J usage is TRBJ2-2; a weak D match, TRBD1 (6 bases). Trimming stripped 7 bases from V and 5 bases from J, with 14 bases between. This CDR3 has 14 residues. The chain's CDR3 is CASTLIQGTGELFF. The DNA of the CDR3 is TGTGCCAGCACCCTGATCCAGGGGACCGGGGAGCTGTTTTTT.

This clonotype was detected only a few times. The chain joins TRBV10-3 to TRBJ1-5, with no clear D. The germline V gene encodes CDR1 ENHRY and CDR2 SYGVKD. Trimming took 2 bases from V and 4 from J, leaving 9 bases between them. The CDR3 is made up of 14 amino acids. CDR3 coding DNA: TGTGCCATCAGTGAGGGTGGGATTAATCAGCCCCAGCATTTT. Translating gives CAISEGGINQPQHF.

This clonotype was detected only once. This sequence joins TRBV7-8 and TRBJ2-1; possibly TRBD1 for D (6 bases). CDR1 and CDR2 (germline): SGHVS, FQNEAQ. There are 14 residues in the CDR3. Trimming stripped 6 bases from V and 0 bases from J, with 9 bases between. CDR3 coding DNA: TGTGCCAGCAGGCTAGGGGGCTCCTACAATGAGCAGTTCTTC. Protein product: CASRLGGSYNEQFF.

There are many counts of this clonotype. This sequence joins TRBV20-1 and TRBJ1-5; a possible D gene is TRBD1 (6 bases). Germline V lookup: CDR1 DFQATT, CDR2 SNEGSKA (reference sequence). The CDR3 length is 15 residues. V gave up 0 bases and J gave up 5 bases, with 14 bases separating them. The chain's CDR3 is CSAREGARHHQPQHF. The DNA for the CDR3 is TGCAGTGCTAGAGAGGGGGCGCGACACCATCAGCCCCAGCATTTT.

The chain uses TRBV10-3 and TRBJ2-4; D is unresolved. The CDR3 is made up of 13 amino acids. The V end was cut by 7 bases, the J end by 0 bases, with 7 bases between. Germline loops: CDR1 ENHRY, CDR2 SYGVKD. CDR3 residues: CAITDLAKNIQYF. The CDR3 DNA follows: TGTGCCATCACGGATCTAGCCAAAAACATTCAGTACTTC.

CDR3 nucleotide sequence: TGTGCCAGCACCTACCAAGGGGACTCATACCAAGAGACCCAGTACTTC. It translates to CASTYQGDSYQETQYF. This rearrangement joins TRBV6-6 to TRBJ2-5; D possibly corresponds to TRBD2 (6 bases). Germline V gene data show CDR1 as MNHNY and CDR2 as SVGAGI (reference sequence). V lost 7 bases and J 0 bases, leaving 18 bases between the germline ends. CDR3 size: 16 residues.

The genes are TRBV28 and TRBJ1-2; no firm D call. The CDR3 covers 14 residues. Germline V gene data show CDR1 as MDHEN and CDR2 as SYDVKM. Trimming removed 3 bases at V and 2 bases at J, with 10 bases between. The CDR3 spells CASSLLARNYGYTF. The CDR3 nucleotides read TGTGCCAGCAGTTTGCTGGCGCGAAACTATGGCTACACCTTC.

The table lists this clonotype with a few counts. The chain combines TRBV28 with TRBJ1-5; 10 nucleotides align to TRBD1. V lost 6 bases and J lost 7; bases outside the gene matches: 6. CDR3 length equals 14 residues. Looked up from germline, CDR1 is MDHEN and CDR2 is SYDVKM. The CDR3 protein is CASRPTGGGQPQHF. CDR3 bases: TGTGCCAGCAGGCCGACAGGGGGCGGGCAGCCCCAGCATTTT.

This clonotype was counted many times. This rearrangement joins TRBV7-2 to TRBJ2-3, with D possibly being TRBD1 (6 bases). Trimming left V 5 bases short and J 2 bases short, with 14 bases between. The CDR3 is 15 residues long. Germline V lookup: CDR1 SGHTA, CDR2 FQGNSA. In DNA form, the CDR3 reads TGTGCCAGCAGCAATCAGGACAGATACACAGATACGCAGTATTTT. This sequence encodes CASSNQDRYTDTQYF.